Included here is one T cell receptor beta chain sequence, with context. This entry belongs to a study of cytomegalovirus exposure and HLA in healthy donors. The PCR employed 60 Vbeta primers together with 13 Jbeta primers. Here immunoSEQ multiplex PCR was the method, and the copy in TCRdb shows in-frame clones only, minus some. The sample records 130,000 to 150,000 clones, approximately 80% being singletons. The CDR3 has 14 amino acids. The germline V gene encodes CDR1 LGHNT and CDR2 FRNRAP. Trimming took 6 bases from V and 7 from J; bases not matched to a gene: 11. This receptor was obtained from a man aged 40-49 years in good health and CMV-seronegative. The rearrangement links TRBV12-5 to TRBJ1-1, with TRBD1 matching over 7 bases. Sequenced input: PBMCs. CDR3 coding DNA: TGTGCTAGTGGCCGGGGGACAGCGGCCAGTGAAGCTTTCTTT. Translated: CASGRGTAASEAFF.